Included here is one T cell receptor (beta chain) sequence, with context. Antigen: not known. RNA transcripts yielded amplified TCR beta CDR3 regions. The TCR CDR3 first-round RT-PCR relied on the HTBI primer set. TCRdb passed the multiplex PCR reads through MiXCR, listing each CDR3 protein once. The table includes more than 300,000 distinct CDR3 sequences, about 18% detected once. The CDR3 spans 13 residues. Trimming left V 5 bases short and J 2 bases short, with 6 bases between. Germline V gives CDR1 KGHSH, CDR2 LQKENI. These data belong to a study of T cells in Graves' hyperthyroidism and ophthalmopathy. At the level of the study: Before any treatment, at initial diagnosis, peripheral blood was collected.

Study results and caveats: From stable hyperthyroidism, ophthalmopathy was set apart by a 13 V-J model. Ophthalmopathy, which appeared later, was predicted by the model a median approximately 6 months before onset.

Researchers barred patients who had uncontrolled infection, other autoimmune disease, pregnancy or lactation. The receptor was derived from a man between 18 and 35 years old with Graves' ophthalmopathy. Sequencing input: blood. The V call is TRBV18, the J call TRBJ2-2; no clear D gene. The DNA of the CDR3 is TGTGCCAGCTCAGGGCCAAACACCGGGGAGCTGTTTTTT. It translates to CASSGPNTGELFF.